What follows are 9 T cell receptor beta chains derived from one specimen sequenced in a study of cytomegalovirus exposure and HLA in healthy donors. A multiplex PCR was run with 60 Vbeta primers and 13 Jbeta primers. The protocol was immunoSEQ multiplex PCR, while the TCRdb copy is restricted to in-frame clones and leaves out a portion. Seen here are some 130,000 clones, 77% observed once, and the top ten hold more than 1.1%. The sequenced sample was PBMCs. The receptors were gathered from a woman in her thirties or forties in good health and CMV-seronegative.

The V and J genes are TRBV6-1 and TRBJ2-7, with 10 bases lining up with TRBD1. The V gene's germline CDR1 is MNHNS and CDR2 SASEGT. The length of the CDR3 is 16 residues. V lost 3 bases, J lost 4 bases, and 9 bases stayed unmatched. CDR3 sequence: CASSEPGQGPQYEQYF. As DNA, the CDR3 is TGTGCCAGCAGTGAGCCGGGACAGGGGCCCCAATACGAGCAGTACTTC.

The genes are TRBV6-5 and TRBJ2-2; TRBD2 is a possible D gene (5 bases). Germline-derived CDR1 and CDR2 are MNHEY and SVGAGI. The CDR3 is made up of 16 amino acids. V was pared by 2 bases and J by 5 bases, with 15 bases between. DNA of the CDR3: TGTGCCAGCAGTTACGCCGCCGGGATTACTACCGGGGAGCTGTTTTTT. It specifies CASSYAAGITTGELFF.

The chain joins TRBV10-1 to TRBJ2-7; TRBD1 aligns across 8 bases. J was trimmed by 3 bases and V by 4 bases; bases with no gene match: 20. CDR1 is WNHNN and CDR2 is SYGVQD in the germline V gene (reference sequence). The CDR3 has 19 residues. The CDR3 DNA follows: TGCGCCAGCAGTGGAGCCGACAGGGGAGTAGATGAGGGGTTCTACGAGCAGTACTTC. Protein product: CASSGADRGVDEGFYEQYF.

The CDR3 loop reads CASSDSPGGNEKLFF. CDR3 DNA sequence: TGTGCCAGCAGTGACTCTCCAGGGGGTAATGAAAAACTGTTTTTT. The J gene is TRBJ1-4, the V gene TRBV6-4, with 7 bases identical to TRBD1. The V and J ends lost 0 bases and 4 bases, in that order; junction bases with no gene match: 2. This CDR3 comprises 15 residues. CDR1 is MRHNA, CDR2 SNTAGT, per germline.

This clone was observed a handful of times. The chain employs TRBV5-1 and TRBJ2-5; 14 bases map to TRBD2. The junction had 0 bases not matched to a gene; V was cut back by 0 bases and J by 2 bases. Germline V gene lookup returns CDR1 SGHRS and CDR2 YFSETQ. The CDR3 runs to 16 residues. The DNA for the CDR3 is TGCGCCAGCAGCTTGGGACTAGCGGGGGGGCAAGAGACCCAGTACTTC. Translating gives CASSLGLAGGQETQYF. The full variable domain, in which reference TRBV5-1 and TRBJ2-5 provide the parts outside the CDR3, is KAGVTQTPRYLIKTRGQQVTLSCSPISGHRSVSWYQQTPGQGLQFLFEYFSETQRNKGNFPGRFSGRQFSNSRSEMNVSTLELGDSALYLCASSLGLAGGQETQYFGPGTRLLVL.

This clone was detected once. This chain joins TRBV5-1 and TRBJ1-5; 12 bases line up with TRBD1. Germline loops: CDR1 SGHRS, CDR2 YFSETQ. J was trimmed by 3 bases and V by 4 bases; bases with no gene match: 2. CDR3 length: 15 amino acids. The CDR3 region has the DNA TGCGCCAGCAGCCTGGGACAGGGGGCCAATCAGCCCCAGCATTTT. Its translation: CASSLGQGANQPQHF.

The chain has TRBV2 and TRBJ1-1, with D perhaps TRBD1 (5 bases). The CDR3 is 13 amino acids. Germline values: CDR1 SNHLY, CDR2 FYNNEI. V was clipped by 4 bases and J by 4 bases, with 10 bases between them. The CDR3 DNA reads as TGTGCCAGCAGTGTATACGGGGGCACTGAAGCTTTCTTT. This encodes CASSVYGGTEAFF. The variable domain in full, completed from reference TRBV2 and TRBJ1-1, reads EPEVTQTPSHQVTQMGQEVILRCVPISNHLYFYWYRQILGQKVEFLVSFYNNEISEKSEIFDDQFSVERPDGSNFTLKIRSTKLEDSAMYFCASSVYGGTEAFFGQGTRLTVV.

A word on this clone: The germline gene is not matched at one end of the junction; a read error may be the cause. This chain links TRBV7-9 with TRBJ1-1; D is perhaps TRBD1 (5 bases). Germline-derived CDR1 and CDR2 are SEHNR and FQNEAQ (reference sequence). The CDR3 has 12 residues. The CDR3 region has the DNA TGTTCCAGCAGCTTACGGGACTCTGAAGCTTTCTTT. Encoded protein: CSSSLRDSEAFF. Full variable domain (remainder filled in from reference TRBV7-9 and TRBJ1-1): DTGVSQNPRHKITKRGQNVTFRCDPISEHNRLYWYRQTLGQGPEFLTYFQNEAQLEKSRLLSDRFSAERPKGSFSTLEIQRTEQGDSAMYLCSSSLRDSEAFFGQGTRLTVV.

The V gene is TRBV6-1, the J gene TRBJ2-7; D is perhaps TRBD1 (5 bases). The CDR3 totals 16 residues. The V end was cut by 1 base, the J end by 3 bases, with 16 bases between. Per the germline V gene, CDR1 is MNHNS and CDR2 is SASEGT. CDR3 in amino acids: CASSEGVVDSGYEQYF. The CDR3 region has the DNA TGTGCCAGCAGTGAAGGCGTAGTCGACAGTGGCTACGAGCAGTACTTC.